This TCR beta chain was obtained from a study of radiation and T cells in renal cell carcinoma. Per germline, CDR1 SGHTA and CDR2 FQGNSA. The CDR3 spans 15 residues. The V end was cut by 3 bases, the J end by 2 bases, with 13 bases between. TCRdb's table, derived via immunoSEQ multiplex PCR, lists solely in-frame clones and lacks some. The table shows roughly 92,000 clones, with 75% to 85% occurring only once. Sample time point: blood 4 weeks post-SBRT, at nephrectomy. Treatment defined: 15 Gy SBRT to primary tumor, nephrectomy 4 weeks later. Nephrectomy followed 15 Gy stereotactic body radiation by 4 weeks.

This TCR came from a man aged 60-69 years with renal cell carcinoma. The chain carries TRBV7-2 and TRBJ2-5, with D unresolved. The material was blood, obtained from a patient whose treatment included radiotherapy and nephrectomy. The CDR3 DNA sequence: TGTGCCAGCAGCTTTTTAACTTCACCTCAAGAGACCCAGTACTTC. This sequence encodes CASSFLTSPQETQYF.